These T cell receptor beta chains were read from a single sample in a study of shared clonotypes between healthy human individuals. The table came from immunoSEQ multiplex PCR; TCRdb's copy has only in-frame clones and leaves some out. The data show around 2.1 million clones, under 97% seen once. Sequenced sample: naive CD4+ T cells sorted from blood. All receptors derive from a young man in good health. Each CDR3 is given with its conserved first and last residue. The order of the fields is clone size, D gene, V gene, J gene, CDR3 DNA, CDR3 protein. D genes are given only for firm matches. Rows give clone size only sometimes, using once, few, many, or a class for an expanded clone.

.	.	TRBV27	TRBJ1-2	TGTGCCAGCAGACCGGGACCCCAACCGTTGGGCTACACCTTC	CASRPGPQPLGYTF
once	.	TRBV19	TRBJ2-4	TGTGCCAGTATCGATAGCGTAGCCAAAAACATTCAGTACTTC	CASIDSVAKNIQYF
.	.	TRBV10-3	TRBJ1-1	TGTGCCATCAGTGAGACAGGGACCAGACGGAACACTGAAGCTTTCTTT	CAISETGTRRNTEAFF
once	TRBD1	TRBV6-5	TRBJ1-6	TGTGCCAGCAGTTGGGACAGCAATTATAATTCACCCCTCCACTTT	CASSWDSNYNSPLHF
.	TRBD1	TRBV19	TRBJ1-4	TGTGCCAGTAGAAGACAGGGGGTAACGTTAACTAATGAAAAACTGTTTTTT	CASRRQGVTLTNEKLFF
.	.	TRBV6-1	TRBJ1-4	TGTGCCAGCAGTGAAGCGCTTCAGAATGAAAAACTGTTTTTT	CASSEALQNEKLFF
once	.	TRBV10-3	TRBJ2-7	TGTGCCATCAGTGAAACTGGCGAGCAGTACTTC	CAISETGEQYF
.	TRBD1	TRBV5-8	TRBJ2-7	TGTGCCAGCAGCTTGCGCGACAGGGGCTACGAGCAGTACTTC	CASSLRDRGYEQYF
.	.	TRBV5-1	TRBJ2-1	TGCGCCAGCAGCCCGGAGGGTCCGAGGCAGAACAATGAGCAGTTCTTC	CASSPEGPRQNNEQFF
.	.	TRBV5-1	TRBJ2-7	TGCGCCAGCAGCCCGGAGGGGGTAGCGGCCTACGAGCAGTACTTC	CASSPEGVAAYEQYF
.	.	TRBV5-1	TRBJ1-4	TGCGCCAGCTCCTCAGGGGCCTCAACTAATGAAAAACTGTTTTTT	CASSSGASTNEKLFF
once	.	TRBV6-5	TRBJ2-5	TGTGCCAGCACCCGGGACCAACTCCAAGAGACCCAGTACTTC	CASTRDQLQETQYF
.	.	TRBV18	TRBJ1-1	TGTGCCAGCTCACTAAGCGGTTACACTGAAGCTTTCTTT	CASSLSGYTEAFF
.	.	TRBV5-8	TRBJ2-3	TGTGCCAGCGGATTCTCTATTGATACGCAGTATTTT	CASGFSIDTQYF
once	.	TRBV7-7	TRBJ2-2	TGTGCTACGGGGGGCCCCACCGGGGAGCTGTTTTTT	CATGGPTGELFF
.	.	TRBV6-5	TRBJ2-3	TGTGCCAGCGCTCAGGGATTGGTCAGCACAGATACGCAGTATTTT	CASAQGLVSTDTQYF
.	.	TRBV4-3	TRBJ2-5	TGCGCCAGCAGCCAAGCGGCAGGGTGGCAAGAGACCCAGTACTTC	CASSQAAGWQETQYF
.	.	TRBV7-9	TRBJ2-7	TGTGCCAGCAGCTTAGAAATTTGGGGGGCGGGCTACGAGCAGTACTTC	CASSLEIWGAGYEQYF
.	TRBD1	TRBV6-6	TRBJ2-5	TGTGCCAGCAGTTGGACAGGGGGTCGAGAGACCCAGTACTTC	CASSWTGGRETQYF
.	TRBD2	TRBV2	TRBJ2-5	TGTGCCAGCAGACTAGCGGGAGGGGAGACCCAGTACTTC	CASRLAGGETQYF
.	.	TRBV30	TRBJ1-4	TGTGCCTGGAGTGTACGGGGGGACTCGGATCTGTTTTTT	CAWSVRGDSDLFF
.	TRBD1	TRBV19	TRBJ2-4	TGTGCCGCAGGGGGCAAGGGCATTCAGTACTTC	CAAGGKGIQYF
.	.	TRBV14	TRBJ1-5	TGTGCCAGCAGCCAAGGTGTAGGGGCCGGTCAGCCCCAGCATTTT	CASSQGVGAGQPQHF
.	TRBD1	TRBV19	TRBJ2-7	TGTGCCACCACCGACAGGGACTACGAGCAGTACTTC	CATTDRDYEQYF
.	TRBD2	TRBV6-6	TRBJ2-3	TGTGCCAGCAGTTACGCGGCGGGGGGAGTAACAGATACGCAGTATTTT	CASSYAAGGVTDTQYF
.	TRBD1	TRBV27	TRBJ1-2	TGTGCCAGCAGAGCAGGGGGCAACTATGGCTACACCTTC	CASRAGGNYGYTF
.	.	TRBV19	TRBJ2-7	TGTGCCAGTAGTATCATGGACGAGCAGTACTTC	CASSIMDEQYF
.	.	TRBV25-1	TRBJ1-3	TGTGCCAGCAGTGACCGGAACTCTGGAAACACCATATATTTT	CASSDRNSGNTIYF
.	TRBD1	TRBV5-1	TRBJ2-1	TGCGCCAGCAGCCTGGGGACAGGGACCTACAATGAGCAGTTCTTC	CASSLGTGTYNEQFF
.	.	TRBV6-5	TRBJ2-7	TGTGCCAGCACGGGTCGGGACGAGCAGTACTTC	CASTGRDEQYF
.	.	TRBV6-5	TRBJ1-2	TGTGCCAGCAGTGACAGAAACCGCTATGGCTACACCTTC	CASSDRNRYGYTF
.	.	TRBV11-2	TRBJ1-6	TGTGCCAGCAGCTTCCTTCCGACAGCGTATAATTCACCCCTCCACTTT	CASSFLPTAYNSPLHF
.	.	TRBV7-2	TRBJ2-7	TGTGCCAGCAGCCCGAGCTACGAGCAGTACTTC	CASSPSYEQYF
.	TRBD1	TRBV5-6	TRBJ2-5	TGTGCCAGCAGCAGCCGGGGACAGCTGTACCAAGAGACCCAGTACTTC	CASSSRGQLYQETQYF
few	TRBD1	TRBV11-2	TRBJ1-2	TGTGCCAGCAGCCAGGGGGACACATACTATGGCTACACCTTC	CASSQGDTYYGYTF
once	.	TRBV19	TRBJ1-5	TGTGCCAGTAGTAGCGACGGGAGGCAGGGAGTGCCCCAGCATTTT	CASSSDGRQGVPQHF
.	TRBD1	TRBV25-1	TRBJ1-3	TGTGCCAGCAGTGAGCTGGGACAGGGAAACACCATATATTTT	CASSELGQGNTIYF
.	TRBD1	TRBV7-2	TRBJ1-2	TGTGCCAGCAGCACCAGACAGGGAAAGGGCTACACCTTC	CASSTRQGKGYTF
.	TRBD1	TRBV9	TRBJ1-1	TGTGCCAGCAGCGTAGGTACGGGGACAGGGCTGACTGAAGCTTTCTTT	CASSVGTGTGLTEAFF
.	.	TRBV7-9	TRBJ1-2	TGTGCCAGCAGCTCGGGGGGGCACTATGGCTACACCTTC	CASSSGGHYGYTF
.	.	TRBV9	TRBJ1-1	TGTGCCAGCAGCGTATACCCAGAGAGCACTGAAGCTTTCTTT	CASSVYPESTEAFF
.	.	TRBV7-9	TRBJ1-6	TGTGCCAGCAGCTTAGCCCAACCCTCACCTAATTCACCCCTCCACTTT	CASSLAQPSPNSPLHF
.	.	TRBV7-3	TRBJ1-2	TGTGCCAGCAGCTTTGGAGTAAACTATGGCTACACCTTC	CASSFGVNYGYTF
.	.	TRBV4-1	TRBJ1-6	TGCGCCAGCAGCCATGGGAGTTTAGATGGGTCACCCCTCCACTTT	CASSHGSLDGSPLHF
.	.	TRBV6-6	TRBJ1-4	TGTGCCAGCAGTTACGGCAGGACCTTGGCTAATGAAAAACTGTTTTTT	CASSYGRTLANEKLFF
.	.	TRBV6-5	TRBJ1-4	TGTGCCAGCAGTTACATGGCAGGCCGTGAAAAACTGTTTTTT	CASSYMAGREKLFF
.	.	TRBV5-1	TRBJ2-1	TGCGCCAGCAGCTTGGTGAACACGGGGGCCTACAATGAGCAGTTCTTC	CASSLVNTGAYNEQFF
.	.	TRBV5-1	TRBJ1-4	TGCGCCAGCAAGGGTGGGGGATTAAGAGAAAAACTGTTTTTT	CASKGGGLREKLFF
.	.	TRBV25-1	TRBJ2-7	TGTGCCAGCAGTGAATCCGGCCGGCCTAGCTCCTACGAGCAGTACTTC	CASSESGRPSSYEQYF
few	.	TRBV9	TRBJ2-7	TGTGCCAGCAGCGTAGGGACTGCCTCCTACGAGCAGTACTTC	CASSVGTASYEQYF
.	.	TRBV19	TRBJ1-5	TGTGCCAGTAAGTTGTCGGGCGATAGCAATCAGCCCCAGCATTTT	CASKLSGDSNQPQHF
once	TRBD1	TRBV9	TRBJ1-6	TGTGCCAGCAGCCCCCAAGGGGGCATTCAGTCACCCCTCCACTTT	CASSPQGGIQSPLHF
.	TRBD1	TRBV19	TRBJ1-4	TGTGCCAGTAGTAGTTTCGGGACAGGGGTTCGAGGGGAAAAACTGTTTTTT	CASSSFGTGVRGEKLFF
.	TRBD1	TRBV6-6	TRBJ2-7	TGTGCCAGCAGTTACAAGGACAGGGTACGGGAGCAGTACTTC	CASSYKDRVREQYF